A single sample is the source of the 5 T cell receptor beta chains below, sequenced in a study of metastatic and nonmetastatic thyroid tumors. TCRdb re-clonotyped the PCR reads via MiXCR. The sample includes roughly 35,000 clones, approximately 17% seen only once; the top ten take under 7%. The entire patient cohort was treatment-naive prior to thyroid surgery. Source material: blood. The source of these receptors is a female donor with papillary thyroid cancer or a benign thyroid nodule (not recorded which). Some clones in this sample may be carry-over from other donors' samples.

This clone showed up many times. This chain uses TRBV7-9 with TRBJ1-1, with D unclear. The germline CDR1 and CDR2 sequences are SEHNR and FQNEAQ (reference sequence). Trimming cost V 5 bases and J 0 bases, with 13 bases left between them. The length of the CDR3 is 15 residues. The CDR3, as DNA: TGTGCCAGCAGCCCTCCACAGATAATGAACACTGAAGCTTTCTTT. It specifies CASSPPQIMNTEAFF.

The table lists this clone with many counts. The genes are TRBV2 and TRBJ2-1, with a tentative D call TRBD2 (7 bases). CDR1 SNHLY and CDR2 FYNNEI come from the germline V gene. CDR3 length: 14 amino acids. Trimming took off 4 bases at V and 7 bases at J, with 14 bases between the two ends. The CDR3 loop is CASSGGGAGNEQFF. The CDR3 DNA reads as TGTGCCAGCAGTGGAGGGGGGGCAGGGAATGAGCAGTTCTTC.

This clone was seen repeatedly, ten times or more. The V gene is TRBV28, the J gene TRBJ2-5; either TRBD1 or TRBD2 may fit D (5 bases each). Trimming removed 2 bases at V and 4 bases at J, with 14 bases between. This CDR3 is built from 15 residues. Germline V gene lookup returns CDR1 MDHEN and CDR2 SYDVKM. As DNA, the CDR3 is TGTGCCAGCAGTTTAATCCGGCCGAGGGGAGAGACCCAGTACTTC. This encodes CASSLIRPRGETQYF.

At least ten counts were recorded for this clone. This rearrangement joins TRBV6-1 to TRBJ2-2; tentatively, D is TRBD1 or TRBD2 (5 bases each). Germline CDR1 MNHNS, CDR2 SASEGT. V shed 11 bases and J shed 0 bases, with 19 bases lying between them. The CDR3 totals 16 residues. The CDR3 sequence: CAHSPGPGTNTGELFF. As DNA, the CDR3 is TGTGCCCATAGTCCGGGACCAGGGACGAACACCGGGGAGCTGTTTTTT.

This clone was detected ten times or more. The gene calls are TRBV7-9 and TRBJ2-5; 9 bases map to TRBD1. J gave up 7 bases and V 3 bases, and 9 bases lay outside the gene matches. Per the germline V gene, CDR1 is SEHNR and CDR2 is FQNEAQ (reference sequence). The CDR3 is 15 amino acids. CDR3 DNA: TGTGCCAGCAGCTTCCCGGGACAGGGTGGGGGGACCCAGTACTTC. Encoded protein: CASSFPGQGGGTQYF.